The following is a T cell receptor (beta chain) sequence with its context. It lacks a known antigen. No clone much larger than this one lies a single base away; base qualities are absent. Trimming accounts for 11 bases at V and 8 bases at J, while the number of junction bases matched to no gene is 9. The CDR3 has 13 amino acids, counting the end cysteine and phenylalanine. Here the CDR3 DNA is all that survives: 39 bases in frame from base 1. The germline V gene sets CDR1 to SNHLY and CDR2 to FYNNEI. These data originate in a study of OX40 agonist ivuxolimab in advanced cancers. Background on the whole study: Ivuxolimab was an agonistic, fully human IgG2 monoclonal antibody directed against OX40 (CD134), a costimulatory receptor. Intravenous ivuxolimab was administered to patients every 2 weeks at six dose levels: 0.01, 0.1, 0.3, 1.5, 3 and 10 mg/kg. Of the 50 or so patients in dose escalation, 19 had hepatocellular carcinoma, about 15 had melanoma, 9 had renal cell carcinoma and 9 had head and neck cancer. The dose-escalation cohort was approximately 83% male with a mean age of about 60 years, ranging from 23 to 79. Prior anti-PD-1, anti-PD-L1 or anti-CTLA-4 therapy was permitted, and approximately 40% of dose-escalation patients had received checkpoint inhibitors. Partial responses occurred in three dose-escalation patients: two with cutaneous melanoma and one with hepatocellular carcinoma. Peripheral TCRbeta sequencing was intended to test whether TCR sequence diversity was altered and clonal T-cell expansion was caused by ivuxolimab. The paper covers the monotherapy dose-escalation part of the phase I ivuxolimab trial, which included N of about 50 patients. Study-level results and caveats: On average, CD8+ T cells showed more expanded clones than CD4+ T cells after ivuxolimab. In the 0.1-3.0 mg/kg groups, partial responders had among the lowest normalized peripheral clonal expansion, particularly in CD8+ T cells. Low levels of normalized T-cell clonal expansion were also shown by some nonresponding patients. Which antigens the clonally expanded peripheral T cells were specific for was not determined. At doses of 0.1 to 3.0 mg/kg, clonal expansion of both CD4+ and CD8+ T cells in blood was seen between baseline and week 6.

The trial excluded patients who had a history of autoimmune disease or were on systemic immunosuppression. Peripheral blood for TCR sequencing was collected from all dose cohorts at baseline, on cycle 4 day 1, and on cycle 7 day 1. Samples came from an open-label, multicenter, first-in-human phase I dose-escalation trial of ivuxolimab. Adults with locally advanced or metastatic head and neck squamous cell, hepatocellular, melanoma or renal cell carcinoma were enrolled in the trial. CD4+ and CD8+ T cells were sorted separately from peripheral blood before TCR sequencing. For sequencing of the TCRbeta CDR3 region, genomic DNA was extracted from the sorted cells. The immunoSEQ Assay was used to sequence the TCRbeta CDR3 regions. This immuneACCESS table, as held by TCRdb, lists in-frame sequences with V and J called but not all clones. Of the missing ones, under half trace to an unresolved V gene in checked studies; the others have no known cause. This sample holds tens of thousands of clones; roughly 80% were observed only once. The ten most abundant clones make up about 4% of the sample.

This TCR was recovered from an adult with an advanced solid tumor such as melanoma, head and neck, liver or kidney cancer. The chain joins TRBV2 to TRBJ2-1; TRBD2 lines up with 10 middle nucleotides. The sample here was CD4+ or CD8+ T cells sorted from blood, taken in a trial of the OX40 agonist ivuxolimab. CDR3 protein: CAGTSGEGYEQFF. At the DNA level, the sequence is TGTGCCGGCACTAGCGGGGAAGGGTATGAGCAGTTCTTC. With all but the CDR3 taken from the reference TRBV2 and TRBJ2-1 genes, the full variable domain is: EPEVTQTPSHQVTQMGQEVILRCVPISNHLYFYWYRQILGQKVEFLVSFYNNEISEKSEIFDDQFSVERPDGSNFTLKIRSTKLEDSAMYFCAGTSGEGYEQFFGPGTRLTVL.